The present T cell receptor (beta chain) was sequenced within a study of shared T cell receptors in the human thymus. The CDR3 runs to 14 residues. Germline CDR1 MNHNY, CDR2 SVGAGI (reference sequence). Unmatched junction bases numbered 0, after V lost 0 bases and J lost 6 bases. Assay used: immunoSEQ multiplex PCR; TCRdb lists only in-frame clones, some missing. Among hundreds of thousands of clones listed, roughly 90% were seen once. The sample was also linked to a second study, of human thymus T cells.

The origin of this receptor is a boy under three years old with a congenital heart defect. The rearrangement uses TRBV6-6 and TRBJ2-1; 9 bases line up with TRBD2. Sample: thymocytes. CDR3 loop: CASSYSGLANEQFF. The DNA for the CDR3 is TGTGCCAGCAGTTACTCGGGACTAGCCAATGAGCAGTTCTTC.